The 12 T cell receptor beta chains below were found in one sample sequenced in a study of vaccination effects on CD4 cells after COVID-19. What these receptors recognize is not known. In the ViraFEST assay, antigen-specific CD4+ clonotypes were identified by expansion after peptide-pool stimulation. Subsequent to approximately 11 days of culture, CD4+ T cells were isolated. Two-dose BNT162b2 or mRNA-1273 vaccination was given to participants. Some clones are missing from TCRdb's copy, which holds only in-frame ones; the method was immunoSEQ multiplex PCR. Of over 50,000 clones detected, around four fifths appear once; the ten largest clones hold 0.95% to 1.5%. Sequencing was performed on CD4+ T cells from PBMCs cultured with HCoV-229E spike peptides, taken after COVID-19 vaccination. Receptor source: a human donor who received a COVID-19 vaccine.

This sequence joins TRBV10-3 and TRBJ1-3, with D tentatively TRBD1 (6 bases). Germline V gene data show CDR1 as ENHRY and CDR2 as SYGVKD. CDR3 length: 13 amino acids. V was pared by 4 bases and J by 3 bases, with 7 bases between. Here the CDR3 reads CAISGQDGNTIYF. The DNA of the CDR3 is TGTGCCATCAGTGGACAGGATGGAAACACCATATATTTT.

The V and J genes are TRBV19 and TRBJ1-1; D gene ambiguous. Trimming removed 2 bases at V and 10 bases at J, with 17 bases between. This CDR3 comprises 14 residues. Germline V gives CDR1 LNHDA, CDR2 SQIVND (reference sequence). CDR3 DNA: TGTGCCAGTAGTATATTAGGACCGGGGTTGACAGCTTTCTTT. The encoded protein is CASSILGPGLTAFF.

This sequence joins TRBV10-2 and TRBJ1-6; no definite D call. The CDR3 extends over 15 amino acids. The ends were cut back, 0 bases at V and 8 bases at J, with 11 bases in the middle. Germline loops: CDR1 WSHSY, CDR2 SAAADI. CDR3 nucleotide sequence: TGCGCCAGCAGTGAGTCCGGGGTAGGAGATTCACCCCTCCACTTT. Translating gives CASSESGVGDSPLHF.

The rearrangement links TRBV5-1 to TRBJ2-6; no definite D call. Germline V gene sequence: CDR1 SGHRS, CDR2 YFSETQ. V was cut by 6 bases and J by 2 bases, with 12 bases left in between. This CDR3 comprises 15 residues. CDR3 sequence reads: CASIKPLPGANVLTF. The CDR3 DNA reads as TGCGCCAGCATCAAACCCTTACCTGGGGCCAACGTCCTGACTTTC.

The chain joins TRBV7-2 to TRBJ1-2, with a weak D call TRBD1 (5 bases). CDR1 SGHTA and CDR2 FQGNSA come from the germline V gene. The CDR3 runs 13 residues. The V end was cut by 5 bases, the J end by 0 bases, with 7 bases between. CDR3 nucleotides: TGTGCCAGCAGCCCGACAGCTAACTATGGCTACACCTTC. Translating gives CASSPTANYGYTF.

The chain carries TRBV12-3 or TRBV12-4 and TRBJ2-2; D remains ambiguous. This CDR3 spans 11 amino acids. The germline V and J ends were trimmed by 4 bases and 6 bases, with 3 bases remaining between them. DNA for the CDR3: TGTGCCAGCAGTTCGTCCGGGGAGCTGTTTTTT. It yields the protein CASSSSGELFF.

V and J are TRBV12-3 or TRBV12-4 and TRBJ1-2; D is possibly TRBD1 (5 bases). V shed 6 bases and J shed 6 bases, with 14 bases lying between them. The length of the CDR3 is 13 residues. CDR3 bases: TGTGCCAGCAGGCAAGACAGCTACGATGGCTACACCTTC. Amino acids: CASRQDSYDGYTF.

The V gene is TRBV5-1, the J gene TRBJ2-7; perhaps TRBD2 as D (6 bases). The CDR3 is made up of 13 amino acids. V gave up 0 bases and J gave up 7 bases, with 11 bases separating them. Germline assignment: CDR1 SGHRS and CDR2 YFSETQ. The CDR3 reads CASSLVRGVEQYV. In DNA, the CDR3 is TGCGCCAGCAGCTTGGTTCGCGGGGTTGAGCAGTACGTC.

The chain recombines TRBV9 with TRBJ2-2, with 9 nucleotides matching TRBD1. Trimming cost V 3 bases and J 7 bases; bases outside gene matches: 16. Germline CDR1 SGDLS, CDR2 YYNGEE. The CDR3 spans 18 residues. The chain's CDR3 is CASSGRGWDRVFGGELFF. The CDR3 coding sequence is TGTGCCAGCAGCGGCAGGGGGTGGGACAGGGTATTTGGCGGGGAGCTGTTTTTT.

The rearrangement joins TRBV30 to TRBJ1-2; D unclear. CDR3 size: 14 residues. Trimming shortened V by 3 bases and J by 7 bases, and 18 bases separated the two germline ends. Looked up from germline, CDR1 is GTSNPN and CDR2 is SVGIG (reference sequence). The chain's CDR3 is CAWRSPSKRSGYTF. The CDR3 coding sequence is TGTGCCTGGAGGAGCCCCTCTAAGCGAAGTGGCTACACCTTC.

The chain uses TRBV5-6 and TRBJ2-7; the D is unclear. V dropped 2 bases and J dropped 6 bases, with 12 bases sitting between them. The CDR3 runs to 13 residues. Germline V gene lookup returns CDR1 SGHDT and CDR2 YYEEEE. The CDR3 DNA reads TGTGCCAGCAGCTTTTTTGATTGGGGCGAGCAGTACGTC. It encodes CASSFFDWGEQYV.

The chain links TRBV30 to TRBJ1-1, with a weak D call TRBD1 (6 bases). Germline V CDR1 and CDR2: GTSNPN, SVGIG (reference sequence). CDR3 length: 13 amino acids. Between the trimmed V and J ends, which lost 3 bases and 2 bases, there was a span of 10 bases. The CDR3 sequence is CAWRGATNTEAFF. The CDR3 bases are TGTGCCTGGAGGGGGGCGACCAACACTGAAGCTTTCTTT.